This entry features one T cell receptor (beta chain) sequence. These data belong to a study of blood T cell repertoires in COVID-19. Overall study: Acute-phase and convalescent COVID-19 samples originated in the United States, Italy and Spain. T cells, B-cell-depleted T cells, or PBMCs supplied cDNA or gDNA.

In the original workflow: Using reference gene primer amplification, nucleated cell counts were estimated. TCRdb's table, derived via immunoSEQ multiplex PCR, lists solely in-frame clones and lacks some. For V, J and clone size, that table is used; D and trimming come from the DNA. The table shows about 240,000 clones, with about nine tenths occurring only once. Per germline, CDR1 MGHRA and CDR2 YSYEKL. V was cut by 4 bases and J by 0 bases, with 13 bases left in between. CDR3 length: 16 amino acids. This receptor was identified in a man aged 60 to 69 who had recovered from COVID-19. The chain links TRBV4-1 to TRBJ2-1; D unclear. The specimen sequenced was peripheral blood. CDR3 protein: CASSRGQGTSYNEQFF. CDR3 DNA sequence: TGCGCCAGCAGCCGAGGTCAAGGAACCTCCTACAATGAGCAGTTCTTC.